These T cell receptor beta chains were read from a single sample in a study of OX40 agonist ivuxolimab in advanced cancers. Measured with immunoSEQ multiplex PCR; TCRdb has only the in-frame clones, and not every one. The sample carries about 40,000 clones, around four fifths recorded once. The input for sequencing was CD4+ or CD8+ T cells sorted from blood, taken in a trial of the OX40 agonist ivuxolimab. The receptors come from an adult with an advanced solid tumor such as melanoma, head and neck, liver or kidney cancer. CDR3s include the opening cysteine and the closing phenylalanine or tryptophan.

J gene | V gene | CDR3 protein
TRBJ2-4 | TRBV30 | CAWTYGVRNIQYF
TRBJ2-6 | TRBV18 | CASSFSEPGANVLTF
TRBJ2-5 | TRBV4-1 | CASSHEPLETQYF
TRBJ2-7 | TRBV5-4 | CASSRDRFSYEQYF
TRBJ2-1 | TRBV7-7 | CASSLDAGRGEQFF
TRBJ2-2 | TRBV10-1 | CASSESRYTSTGNTGELFF
TRBJ2-3 | TRBV6-5 | CASSKIAGWTDTQYF
TRBJ2-7 | TRBV5-4 | CASSLGAGGVSYEQYF
TRBJ2-3 | TRBV5-8 | CASSTGADTQYF
TRBJ1-1 | TRBV6-1 | CASREGVDTEAFF
TRBJ1-4 | TRBV19 | CASTRPRGDGGEKLFF
TRBJ2-1 | TRBV5-1 | CASSLAESSYNEQFF
TRBJ1-1 | TRBV30 | CAWSVQGLSTEAFF
TRBJ2-5 | TRBV19 | CASSPSGGDQETQYF
TRBJ1-2 | TRBV29-1 | CSIADRGYGYTF
TRBJ1-6 | TRBV5-1 | CASSLEGPSYNSPLHF
TRBJ2-4 | TRBV19 | CASSISAWAGLAKNIQYF
TRBJ1-3 | TRBV9 | CASSVGLGAGNTIYF
TRBJ2-3 | TRBV28 | CASRLLLQGVSTDTQYF
TRBJ2-7 | TRBV4-2 | CASSQDSTLAGGRLEQYF
TRBJ2-7 | TRBV14 | CASSQARGPSYEQYF
TRBJ2-7 | TRBV5-1 | CASSVRGDSYEQYF
TRBJ2-1 | TRBV18 | CASSPLGQVNYNEQFF
TRBJ2-7 | TRBV7-3 | CASSYGTSTGDEQYF
TRBJ1-6 | TRBV10-2 | CASSERMDNSPLHF
TRBJ2-1 | TRBV19 | CASSIPTGSSYNEQFF
TRBJ2-5 | TRBV19 | CASSIGSGRETQYF
TRBJ2-3 | TRBV11-2 | CASSLAGATSDTQYF
TRBJ1-5 | TRBV2 | CASSEQASRNQPQHF
TRBJ1-1 | TRBV7-9 | CASSFDTEAFF
TRBJ1-6 | TRBV7-6 | CASSETYNSPLHF
TRBJ1-5 | TRBV4-1 | CASSQDLGVSNQPQHF
TRBJ2-1 | TRBV7-8 | CASSQLAGLRVRNEQFF
TRBJ2-2 | TRBV7-9 | CASSSGGELFF
TRBJ1-4 | TRBV5-4 | CASSLGLGTQKLFF
TRBJ2-5 | TRBV5-1 | CASTLGSPLAGVRETQYF
TRBJ1-3 | TRBV6-6 | CASSKGSSGNTIYF
TRBJ1-1 | TRBV18 | CASSPNWDTEAFF
TRBJ1-2 | TRBV5-4 | CASSFPGGGYTF
TRBJ2-7 | TRBV18 | CASSPHADTPYEQYF
TRBJ1-5 | TRBV28 | CASSTNSLQGNQPQHF
TRBJ2-5 | TRBV2 | CASSVSETQETQYF
TRBJ1-5 | TRBV5-5 | CASSLGFINQPQHF
TRBJ1-5 | TRBV6-5 | CASSGLGQPQHF
TRBJ2-7 | TRBV6-1 | CASSEASPYEQYF
TRBJ2-6 | TRBV28 | CASSLGQGSGANVLTF
TRBJ1-5 | TRBV19 | CASSIAGGGYQPQHF
TRBJ1-1 | TRBV30 | CAWSRETEAFF
TRBJ2-3 | TRBV12-5 | CASGLVPAGEGTDTQYF
TRBJ1-1 | TRBV15 | CATSRAGQGVSAEAFF
TRBJ1-2 | TRBV18 | CASSPQVGQGHGYTF
TRBJ2-5 | TRBV7-9 | CASSRRGGMSLETQYF
TRBJ2-3 | TRBV2 | CASSETLGTDTQYF
TRBJ2-7 | TRBV6-1 | CASRETAYEQYF
TRBJ1-4 | TRBV20-1 | CSAPYELRRFF
TRBJ2-1 | TRBV6-1 | CAAQTSLAAREQFF
TRBJ1-1 | TRBV5-1 | CASSRTGTGAFF
TRBJ2-1 | TRBV5-4 | CASSSLVASHNEQFF